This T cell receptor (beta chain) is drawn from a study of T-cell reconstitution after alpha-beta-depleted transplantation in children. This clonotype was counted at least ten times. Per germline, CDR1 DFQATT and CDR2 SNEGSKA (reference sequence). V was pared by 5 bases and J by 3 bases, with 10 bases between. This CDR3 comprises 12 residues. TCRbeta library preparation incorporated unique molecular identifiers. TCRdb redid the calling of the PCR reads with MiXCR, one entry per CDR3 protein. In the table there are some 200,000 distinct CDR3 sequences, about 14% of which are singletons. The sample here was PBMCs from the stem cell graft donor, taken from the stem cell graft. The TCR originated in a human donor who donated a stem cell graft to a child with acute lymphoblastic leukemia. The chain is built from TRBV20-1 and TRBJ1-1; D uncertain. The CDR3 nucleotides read TGCAGTGCTGAACGTGGGGACACTGAAGCTTTCTTT. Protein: CSAERGDTEAFF.